This is a list of T cell receptor beta chains from one sample in a study of metastatic and nonmetastatic thyroid tumors. With MiXCR, TCRdb called clones anew from the PCR reads. The top ten clones hold around a fifth of a sample with around 4,600 clones, 30% to 40% of them seen once. The sequencing sample was made of adjacent normal tissue. The receptors were sampled from a female donor with papillary thyroid cancer or a benign thyroid nodule (not recorded which). Some clones in this sample may be carry-over from other donors' samples. Each CDR3 is given with its conserved first and last residue. A D gene is named only where the DNA matches it firmly. The listing skips clone size in some rows; elsewhere it reads once, few, many or a size class.

clone size,J gene,D gene,V gene,CDR3 protein,CDR3 DNA
-,TRBJ1-1,-,TRBV11-2,CASSSSSGWNTEAFF,TGTGCCAGCAGCTCATCATCGGGTTGGAACACTGAAGCTTTCTTT
-,TRBJ2-7,TRBD1,TRBV7-8,CASIATGAGEQYF,TGTGCCAGCATCGCGACAGGGGCGGGCGAGCAGTACTTC
few,TRBJ2-7,-,TRBV27,CASSLSGSAYEQYF,TGTGCCAGCAGTTTATCGGGCAGCGCCTACGAGCAGTACTTC
-,TRBJ1-5,-,TRBV20-1,CSARGEGAGNQPQHF,TGCAGTGCTCGGGGGGAGGGTGCGGGCAATCAGCCCCAGCATTTT
medium-sized,TRBJ2-2,TRBD1,TRBV3-1,CASSRGTGTNTGELFF,TGTGCCAGCAGCCGGGGGACAGGGACGAACACCGGGGAGCTGTTTTTT
few,TRBJ2-7,TRBD2,TRBV6-1,CASSLTSGYEQYF,TGTGCCAGCAGTCTGACTAGCGGCTACGAGCAGTACTTC
-,TRBJ2-3,-,TRBV7-3,CASSLTGVPTDTQYF,TGTGCCAGCAGCTTAACGGGAGTACCCACAGATACGCAGTATTTT
many,TRBJ1-1,-,TRBV30,CAWSVALGGDNDFF,TGTGCCTGGAGTGTAGCCCTAGGTGGCGATAATGATTTCTTT
few,TRBJ2-3,-,TRBV11-2,CASSFIPTDTQYF,TGTGCCAGCAGCTTTATCCCCACAGATACGCAGTATTTT
-,TRBJ1-5,-,TRBV20-1,CSASRGGASNQPQHF,TGCAGTGCTAGCCGGGGGGGGGCGAGCAATCAGCCCCAGCATTTT
-,TRBJ2-1,-,TRBV5-4,CASSPRHYEQFF,TGTGCCAGCAGCCCCAGACACTATGAGCAGTTCTTC
-,TRBJ1-5,TRBD1,TRBV2,CASRQQGADNQPQHF,TGTGCCAGCAGGCAACAGGGGGCGGACAATCAGCCCCAGCATTTT
-,TRBJ2-6,TRBD1,TRBV28,CANRQRDSVLSGANVLTF,TGTGCCAACAGACAACGGGACAGTGTTCTCTCTGGGGCCAACGTCCTGACTTTC
-,TRBJ2-5,TRBD1,TRBV20-1,CSAQPGQGWETQYF,TGCAGTGCTCAACCGGGACAGGGTTGGGAGACCCAGTACTTC
-,TRBJ2-1,-,TRBV19,CASSIITGDNEQFF,TGTGCCAGTAGTATAATCACAGGTGACAATGAGCAGTTCTTC
few,TRBJ1-5,-,TRBV19,CASSMGGYQPQRF,TGTGCCAGTAGTATGGGGGGCTATCAGCCCCAGCGTTTT
-,TRBJ2-4,-,TRBV9,CASSVEAGNIQYF,TGTGCCAGCAGCGTAGAGGCGGGAAACATTCAGTACTTC
-,TRBJ2-7,-,TRBV6-1,CASSEGGGGEQYF,TGTGCCAGCAGTGAAGGAGGCGGCGGCGAGCAGTACTTC
large,TRBJ2-1,TRBD2,TRBV6-2/TRBV6-3,CASSYSIDRLANNEQFF,TGTGCCAGCAGTTACTCGATTGATAGACTAGCGAACAATGAGCAGTTCTTC
-,TRBJ2-7,TRBD1,TRBV18,CASSPRDRTYEQYF,TGTGCCAGCTCACCCCGGGACAGAACCTACGAGCAGTACTTC
large,TRBJ2-1,TRBD2,TRBV5-1,CASSLLAGEWLEQFF,TGCGCCAGCAGCTTGCTAGCGGGAGAATGGTTGGAGCAGTTCTTC
few,TRBJ2-7,-,TRBV6-1,CASSEISTSTEQYF,TGTGCCAGCAGTGAAATTAGTACCTCTACCGAGCAGTACTTC
-,TRBJ2-7,-,TRBV6-1,CASSERGAFPWEQYF,TGTGCCAGCAGTGAACGGGGAGCTTTCCCTTGGGAGCAGTACTTC
few,TRBJ2-7,TRBD1,TRBV6-1,CASSEEIQGAYEQYF,TGTGCCAGCAGTGAAGAAATACAGGGGGCATACGAGCAGTACTTC
-,TRBJ2-7,TRBD2,TRBV13,CASSPEGTSGSYEQYF,TGTGCCAGCAGCCCCGAAGGGACTAGCGGGAGCTACGAGCAGTACTTC
-,TRBJ2-7,-,TRBV15,CATSRDRSGEHHF,TGTGCCACCAGCAGAGACAGGTCAGGGGAGCATCACTTC
-,TRBJ2-2,-,TRBV24-1,CATSDLQGNTGELFF,TGTGCCACCAGTGATTTGCAAGGGAACACCGGGGAGCTGTTTTTT
-,TRBJ2-1,TRBD1,TRBV7-6,CASSLDKGQGYEQFF,TGTGCCAGCAGCTTAGATAAGGGACAGGGCTATGAGCAGTTCTTC
few,TRBJ1-1,-,TRBV2,CASRSGGWTEAFF,TGTGCCAGCCGCTCGGGGGGGTGGACTGAAGCTTTCTTT
medium-sized,TRBJ2-1,-,TRBV5-4,CASSLRLSSYNEQFF,TGTGCCAGCAGCTTGAGGCTATCATCCTACAATGAGCAGTTCTTC
-,TRBJ2-3,TRBD1,TRBV5-1,CASTRGQGTDTQYF,TGCGCCAGCACTCGCGGACAGGGCACAGATACGCAGTATTTT
-,TRBJ1-1,TRBD1,TRBV6-1,CASSRTGGGTEAFF,TGTGCCAGCAGCCGGACAGGGGGCGGCACTGAAGCTTTCTTT
medium-sized,TRBJ2-2,-,TRBV19,CASSIKGSNTGELFF,TGTGCCAGTAGTATAAAGGGGTCGAACACCGGGGAGCTGTTTTTT
-,TRBJ1-1,-,TRBV20-1,CSAGRQTGNTEAFF,TGCAGTGCTGGGCGACAGACAGGGAACACTGAAGCTTTCTTT
-,TRBJ1-5,-,TRBV27,CASSSMGSEPQHF,TGTGCCAGCAGTTCCATGGGGTCGGAGCCCCAGCATTTT
-,TRBJ2-7,-,TRBV6-1,CASRPRTAQNYEQYF,TGTGCCAGCAGACCTAGGACAGCCCAAAACTACGAGCAGTACTTC
-,TRBJ2-7,-,TRBV5-1,CASSLRAESSYEQYF,TGCGCCAGCAGCTTGAGGGCGGAAAGCTCCTACGAGCAGTACTTC
large,TRBJ2-2,TRBD2,TRBV20-1,CSAIVGLAGINTGELFF,TGCAGTGCTATAGTTGGCCTAGCGGGAATTAACACCGGGGAGCTGTTTTTT
few,TRBJ1-1,-,TRBV11-2,CASVQGPARTEAFF,TGTGCCAGCGTACAGGGTCCCGCGAGGACTGAAGCTTTCTTT
few,TRBJ2-2,TRBD1,TRBV12-3/TRBV12-4,CASSLGTGGANTGELFF,TGTGCCAGCAGTTTAGGGACAGGGGGCGCGAACACCGGGGAGCTGTTTTTT